This TCR beta chain appears in the sequencing data of a study of Ad26.COV2.S vaccination and SARS-CoV-2 variants. As for the study in general: Donor was one of the participants in the Ad26.COV2.S arm of the COV1001 trial. Dosing was one shot or two shots 56 days apart. Overall study findings and caveats: Vaccinated and placebo-treated recipients had similar non-spike TCR breadth. Possibly, TCR breadth and depth analyses underestimated total T cell responses.

Described treatment: around 19 received Ad26.COV2.S at low or high dose, single or two shots; roughly five received placebo; per-sample allocation not given. Samples were taken on day 63 after the first vaccine or placebo injection. Germline loops: CDR1 SGHRS, CDR2 YFSETQ. After removal of 3 bases from V and 3 bases from J, the junction contained 3 bases not matched to a gene. CDR3 length: 13 residues. Concerning this clone: Its antigen is unknown.

Libraries were prepared by immunoSEQ multiplex PCR; TCRdb keeps only in-frame clonotypes and omits some of them. The sample holds 400,000 to 450,000 clones, around nine tenths seen once. J is TRBJ2-7 and V is TRBV5-1; 7 bases agree with TRBD1. The material was peripheral blood, obtained in a trial of Ad26.COV2.S vaccine versus placebo. This TCR was sampled from a person aged 18-65 years who received the Ad26.COV2.S COVID-19 vaccine or a placebo. The CDR3 is CASSYRGLYEQYF. The DNA for the CDR3 is TGCGCCAGCAGCTACAGGGGTCTCTACGAGCAGTACTTC.